This T cell receptor beta chain was captured by sequencing in a study of T cells in Graves' hyperthyroidism and ophthalmopathy. Overall study context: Staff took peripheral blood when the initial diagnosis was made, before any treatment began. Whole-study findings and limits: A model built on 13 V-J features separated ophthalmopathy from stable hyperthyroidism. Peripheral blood also featured most of the thyroid clonotypes expanded above 0.001.

Exclusion of patients followed from uncontrolled infection, other autoimmune disease, pregnancy or lactation. CDR3 length: 16 residues. Looked up from germline, CDR1 is DFQATT and CDR2 is SNEGSKA (reference sequence). Trimming cost V 5 bases and J 3 bases; bases outside gene matches: 12. RNA transcripts yielded amplified TCR beta CDR3 regions. Initially, a first-round RT-PCR of the TCR CDR3 employed the HTBI primer set. MiXCR, run by TCRdb on the multiplex PCR reads, gives a single entry per CDR3 protein. This repertoire shows around 540,000 distinct CDR3 sequences, 15% to 20% found once; its top ten account for 25% to 30%. This clonotype has ten or more counts. Its target is not known.

This chain joins TRBV20-1 and TRBJ2-1; 8 nucleotides match TRBD2. The source material was blood. This receptor was taken from a woman under 40 with Graves' ophthalmopathy. The CDR3 here is CSARLVLAGSYNEQFF. CDR3 in DNA: TGCAGTGCTCGCCTCGTTTTAGCGGGAAGCTACAATGAGCAGTTCTTC.